This is a list of T cell receptor beta chains from one sample in a study of blood T cell repertoires in COVID-19. Assay: immunoSEQ multiplex PCR; the TCRdb copy retains only in-frame clones and omits some. The table has more than 250,000 clones, around nine tenths seen once. The source material was PBMCs or T cells enriched from blood (not recorded which). The origin of the receptors is a woman in her thirties or forties who had recovered from COVID-19. CDR3s include the opening cysteine and the closing phenylalanine or tryptophan. Each record gives: J gene, clone size, V gene, CDR3 protein. The listing skips clone size in some rows; elsewhere it reads once, few, many or a size class.

j_gene: TRBJ2-2
abundance: NA
v_gene: TRBV7-9
CDR3aa: CASSPNLRTGPTGELFF

j_gene: TRBJ2-6
abundance: NA
v_gene: TRBV19
CDR3aa: CATNSGTGVSGANVLTF

j_gene: TRBJ1-6
abundance: NA
v_gene: TRBV7-8
CDR3aa: CASSSKTGINSPLHF

j_gene: TRBJ1-5
abundance: NA
v_gene: TRBV18
CDR3aa: CASSPTSGGNQPQHF

j_gene: TRBJ2-1
abundance: NA
v_gene: TRBV7-6
CDR3aa: CASARDRGRNEQFF

j_gene: TRBJ2-1
abundance: NA
v_gene: TRBV10-3
CDR3aa: CATQGRGAGEGEQFF

j_gene: TRBJ2-7
abundance: NA
v_gene: TRBV3-1/TRBV3-2
CDR3aa: CASSQGTGYEQYF

j_gene: TRBJ2-2
abundance: NA
v_gene: TRBV11-3
CDR3aa: CALPLWADTGELFF

j_gene: TRBJ1-4
abundance: NA
v_gene: TRBV19
CDR3aa: CASSIGPSNEKLFF

j_gene: TRBJ1-4
abundance: NA
v_gene: TRBV3-1/TRBV3-2
CDR3aa: CASSLRTGSEKLFF

j_gene: TRBJ2-6
abundance: few
v_gene: TRBV27
CDR3aa: CASSRTGAGANVLTF

j_gene: TRBJ1-6
abundance: NA
v_gene: TRBV6-5
CDR3aa: CAIRRQRDYQSPLHF

j_gene: TRBJ2-7
abundance: once
v_gene: TRBV13
CDR3aa: CASSIRTGAYEQYF

j_gene: TRBJ2-3
abundance: NA
v_gene: TRBV29-1
CDR3aa: CSSSGDRVTDTQYF

j_gene: TRBJ2-5
abundance: NA
v_gene: TRBV14
CDR3aa: CASSHIPVTGFQETQYF

j_gene: TRBJ1-2
abundance: NA
v_gene: TRBV9
CDR3aa: CASSVGAEDYGYTF

j_gene: TRBJ1-1
abundance: NA
v_gene: TRBV27
CDR3aa: CASSPTLRDTEAFF

j_gene: TRBJ2-3
abundance: few
v_gene: TRBV3-1/TRBV3-2
CDR3aa: CASSQVRGRTDTQYF

j_gene: TRBJ1-5
abundance: NA
v_gene: TRBV6-2/TRBV6-3
CDR3aa: CASSSRVSNQPQHF

j_gene: TRBJ2-3
abundance: NA
v_gene: TRBV3-1/TRBV3-2
CDR3aa: CASRLAGGSTDTQYF

j_gene: TRBJ2-3
abundance: NA
v_gene: TRBV6-9
CDR3aa: CASSYGYGSTDTQYF

j_gene: TRBJ2-3
abundance: once
v_gene: TRBV14
CDR3aa: CASSPSSSGSTDTQYF

j_gene: TRBJ2-5
abundance: NA
v_gene: TRBV3-1/TRBV3-2
CDR3aa: CASSPPSGQETQYF

j_gene: TRBJ1-5
abundance: NA
v_gene: TRBV10-3
CDR3aa: CAIGGDNQPQHF

j_gene: TRBJ2-3
abundance: NA
v_gene: TRBV7-2
CDR3aa: CASSLVGNPSGYTDTQYF

j_gene: TRBJ1-2
abundance: few
v_gene: TRBV28
CDR3aa: CASTGTGGLASRYTF

j_gene: TRBJ2-5
abundance: NA
v_gene: TRBV3-1/TRBV3-2
CDR3aa: CASSQDRGGETQYF

j_gene: TRBJ2-2
abundance: NA
v_gene: TRBV7-2
CDR3aa: CASSPKERSTGELFF